These T cell receptor beta chains were read from a single sample in a study of early stage breast cancer tumors. Profiled with immunoSEQ multiplex PCR; TCRdb holds only in-frame clones, not every one. This table holds 9,000 to 10,000 clones, 66% found once. Sequences were obtained from breast tumor tissue. The origin of the receptors is a person between 45 and 65 years old with breast cancer. The CDR3 runs from the conserved cysteine through the conserved F or W. The order of the fields is V gene, D gene, J gene, clone size, CDR3 DNA, CDR3 protein. D genes are given only for firm matches. Clone size is shown for a subset of rows, as once, few, many or a class of expanded clone.

V: TRBV5-5; D: TRBD1; J: TRBJ2-7; size: .; DNA: TGTGCCAGCAGCTTGTTTTACAGGGGGCGATACGAGCAGTACTTC; CDR3: CASSLFYRGRYEQYF
V: TRBV29-1; D: TRBD1; J: TRBJ1-1; size: .; DNA: TGCAGCGGCGGGACAGGGAACACTGAAGCTTTCTTT; CDR3: CSGGTGNTEAFF
V: TRBV13; D: TRBD2; J: TRBJ2-3; size: .; DNA: TGTGCCAGCAGCTTCAGGGCAGGGGTAGCGGGAGATACCGAGCCAGATACGCAGTATTTT; CDR3: CASSFRAGVAGDTEPDTQYF
V: TRBV7-3; D: TRBD2; J: TRBJ2-1; size: .; DNA: TGTGCCAGCAGCTCGGGACTAGCGGGAATGTACAATGAGCAGTTCTTC; CDR3: CASSSGLAGMYNEQFF
V: TRBV21-1; D: .; J: TRBJ2-1; size: .; DNA: TGTGCCAGCAGCAGAGGACTAGCGGGGGGGCGAGGCTACAATGAGCAGTTCTTC; CDR3: CASSRGLAGGRGYNEQFF
V: TRBV19; D: TRBD2; J: TRBJ2-1; size: .; DNA: TGTGCCAGTAGTATAGATCCCCCGACTAGCGGGAGGCCCAATGAGCAGTTCTTC; CDR3: CASSIDPPTSGRPNEQFF
V: TRBV5-4; D: .; J: TRBJ2-1; size: .; DNA: TGTGCCAGCAGCCAAATAGGGGTACCCTACAATGAGCAGTTCTTC; CDR3: CASSQIGVPYNEQFF
V: TRBV6-5; D: TRBD2; J: TRBJ2-5; size: few; DNA: TGTGCCAGCAGTTACCCCCTCGCGGGGGGAGAAGAGACCCAGTACTTC; CDR3: CASSYPLAGGEETQYF
V: TRBV12-5; D: .; J: TRBJ2-3; size: .; DNA: TGTGCTAGTGGTTTGGGGTCCACGACAGATACGCAGTATTTT; CDR3: CASGLGSTTDTQYF
V: TRBV6-6; D: .; J: TRBJ1-2; size: .; DNA: TGTGCCAGCAGTTTAGGGGACGGATATGGCTACACCTTC; CDR3: CASSLGDGYGYTF
V: TRBV5-1; D: TRBD1; J: TRBJ1-2; size: .; DNA: TGCGCCAGCAGCTTCACAGGGGGCAGTGGCTACACCTTC; CDR3: CASSFTGGSGYTF
V: TRBV4-1; D: .; J: TRBJ2-3; size: .; DNA: TGCGCCAGCAGCCAGTTACACAACTCACTCACAGATACGCAGTATTTT; CDR3: CASSQLHNSLTDTQYF
V: TRBV19; D: .; J: TRBJ1-5; size: .; DNA: TGTGCCAGTATGGGTCAGGGCGGGCAGCCCCAGCATTTT; CDR3: CASMGQGGQPQHF
V: TRBV7-2; D: .; J: TRBJ2-1; size: .; DNA: TGTGCCAGCAGCTACGACCGGCCTTCCTACAATGAGCAGTTCTTC; CDR3: CASSYDRPSYNEQFF
V: TRBV9; D: .; J: TRBJ2-1; size: .; DNA: TGTGCCAGCAGTTTCTTTAGAGGGACCAGCTCCTACAATGAGCAGTTCTTC; CDR3: CASSFFRGTSSYNEQFF
V: TRBV28; D: .; J: TRBJ1-5; size: .; DNA: TGTGCCAGCAGTCTAAGTGATTGGGTGAAGCCCCAGCCCCAGCATTTT; CDR3: CASSLSDWVKPQPQHF
V: TRBV7-8; D: TRBD2; J: TRBJ2-2; size: .; DNA: TGTGCCAGCAGGACTAGCGGGGCGAACACCGGGGAGCTGTTTTTT; CDR3: CASRTSGANTGELFF
V: TRBV28; D: TRBD2; J: TRBJ2-5; size: .; DNA: TGTGCCAGCAGTCCCGGGACTAGTGAGACCCAGTACTTC; CDR3: CASSPGTSETQYF
V: TRBV9; D: .; J: TRBJ2-1; size: .; DNA: TGTGCCAGCAGCCTTTGGGGGGGGCCCAGGAATGAGCAGTTCTTC; CDR3: CASSLWGGPRNEQFF
V: TRBV7-9; D: TRBD1; J: TRBJ2-5; size: few; DNA: TGTGCCAGCAGCTTACCTGGACAGGGGCAACTGGGGGACCAAGAGACCCAGTACTTC; CDR3: CASSLPGQGQLGDQETQYF
V: TRBV7-3; D: TRBD1; J: TRBJ1-1; size: .; DNA: TGTGCCAGCAGTCCAGGGGGCCTCACTGAAGCTTTCTTT; CDR3: CASSPGGLTEAFF
V: TRBV5-5; D: .; J: TRBJ2-1; size: .; DNA: TGTGCCAGCAGCTTGTTCCTCTCAGACCGCGACTCCTACAATGAGCAGTTCTTC; CDR3: CASSLFLSDRDSYNEQFF
V: TRBV5-1; D: TRBD2; J: TRBJ2-1; size: .; DNA: TGCGCCAGCAGCTTAGGGACTAGCAATGAGCAGTTCTTC; CDR3: CASSLGTSNEQFF
V: TRBV11-3; D: TRBD2; J: TRBJ2-7; size: .; DNA: TGTGCCAGCAGCTTAGAGGGGACTAGCGGGAGGGTCGAATCCTACGAGCAGTACTTC; CDR3: CASSLEGTSGRVESYEQYF
V: TRBV5-1; D: .; J: TRBJ1-2; size: few; DNA: TGCGCCAGCAGCTTGGGGCCGACAAACTATGGCTACACCTTC; CDR3: CASSLGPTNYGYTF
V: TRBV29-1; D: .; J: TRBJ2-3; size: .; DNA: TGCAGCGTTGGGGTTGGGGTGGCAGATACGCAGTATTTT; CDR3: CSVGVGVADTQYF
V: TRBV29-1; D: .; J: TRBJ2-5; size: once; DNA: TGCAGCGTCCACGGACCGCAAGAGACCCAGTACTTC; CDR3: CSVHGPQETQYF
V: TRBV18; D: TRBD2; J: TRBJ2-7; size: .; DNA: TGTGCCAGCTCACCACTTGCTAGCGGGAGTTACGAGCAGTACTTC; CDR3: CASSPLASGSYEQYF
V: TRBV5-4; D: .; J: TRBJ2-7; size: .; DNA: TGTGCCAGCAGCTTGGCCGGGACTCTCTACGAGCAGTACTTC; CDR3: CASSLAGTLYEQYF
V: TRBV18; D: TRBD2; J: TRBJ2-1; size: .; DNA: TGTGCCAGCTCAGGCTTAGTAGCGGGACAATACAATGAGCAGTTCTTC; CDR3: CASSGLVAGQYNEQFF
V: TRBV6-6; D: .; J: TRBJ1-3; size: .; DNA: TGTGCCAGCAGTTACGATATAGGGGTTACCATATATTTT; CDR3: CASSYDIGVTIYF
V: TRBV11-2; D: .; J: TRBJ2-2; size: .; DNA: TGTGCCAGCAGCTTAGTCCCCAGGGGCGGGGAGCTGTTTTTT; CDR3: CASSLVPRGGELFF
V: TRBV9; D: .; J: TRBJ2-1; size: few; DNA: TGTGCCAGCAGCTCTGACCCCCGGGGTACTGGGAATGAGCAGTTCTTC; CDR3: CASSSDPRGTGNEQFF
V: TRBV27; D: .; J: TRBJ2-3; size: .; DNA: TGTGCCAGCAGTTTACAGCGAGGGGGGGATACGCAGTATTTT; CDR3: CASSLQRGGDTQYF
V: TRBV5-4; D: .; J: TRBJ2-2; size: .; DNA: TGTGCCAGCAGCAAGGACACTAGGACAGTTGGCGCCGGGGAGCTGTTTTTT; CDR3: CASSKDTRTVGAGELFF
V: TRBV6-1; D: .; J: TRBJ1-2; size: .; DNA: TGTGCCAGCAGTGAAGGGGGTACAGCCGCTTATGGCTACACCTTC; CDR3: CASSEGGTAAYGYTF
V: TRBV4-3; D: .; J: TRBJ2-1; size: large; DNA: TGCGCCAGCAGCCAAGAAGGGAGGAGGGAATACAATGAGCAGTTCTTC; CDR3: CASSQEGRREYNEQFF
V: TRBV4-1; D: .; J: TRBJ1-5; size: .; DNA: TGCGCCAGCAGCCAAGGGGGGGGGCGTGGGTATCAGCCCCAGCATTTT; CDR3: CASSQGGGRGYQPQHF
V: TRBV6-6; D: .; J: TRBJ2-1; size: few; DNA: TGTGCCAGCAGTTACACTAGCCGGAATGAGCAGTTCTTC; CDR3: CASSYTSRNEQFF
V: TRBV18; D: .; J: TRBJ2-7; size: .; DNA: TGTGCCAGCTCACCTGCGGAATACGAGCAGTACTTC; CDR3: CASSPAEYEQYF
V: TRBV4-3; D: TRBD2; J: TRBJ2-3; size: .; DNA: TGCGCCAGCAGCCAAGATTTGGCGGGAGAGTGGGATACGCAGTATTTT; CDR3: CASSQDLAGEWDTQYF
V: TRBV7-2; D: .; J: TRBJ2-1; size: .; DNA: TGTGCCAGCAGCTTATACCGGACAGACATTATCTCCTACAATGAGCAGTTCTTC; CDR3: CASSLYRTDIISYNEQFF
V: TRBV28; D: .; J: TRBJ1-2; size: .; DNA: TGTGCCAGCACCACCCAGGGAGGCTACACCTTC; CDR3: CASTTQGGYTF
V: TRBV5-1; D: .; J: TRBJ2-3; size: few; DNA: TGCGCCAGCAGGGTAGGGAGCACAGATACGCAGTATTTT; CDR3: CASRVGSTDTQYF
V: TRBV5-1; D: .; J: TRBJ1-2; size: few; DNA: TGCGCCAGCAGCCCGGCAGGGTATGGTGACTATGGCTACACCTTC; CDR3: CASSPAGYGDYGYTF
V: TRBV4-3; D: TRBD2; J: TRBJ2-2; size: .; DNA: TGCGCCAGCAGCCGGACTAGCGGAGGCATTAACACCGGGGAGCTGTTTTTT; CDR3: CASSRTSGGINTGELFF
V: TRBV5-1; D: .; J: TRBJ1-1; size: .; DNA: TGCGCCAGCAGCTACAGAATTCGGTTTACAGGGATGAACACTGAAGCTTTCTTT; CDR3: CASSYRIRFTGMNTEAFF
V: TRBV28; D: .; J: TRBJ2-3; size: .; DNA: TGTGCCAGCAGTTCCTCCCCCCACCCAACAGATACGCAGTATTTT; CDR3: CASSSSPHPTDTQYF
V: TRBV5-1; D: TRBD1; J: TRBJ2-7; size: .; DNA: TGCGCCAGCAGCCCGGGATCGGGACAGAACTACGAGCAGTACTTC; CDR3: CASSPGSGQNYEQYF
V: TRBV5-5; D: .; J: TRBJ2-5; size: .; DNA: TGTGCCAGCAGCTTGGACGTCATTCTTACCCAGTACTTC; CDR3: CASSLDVILTQYF
V: TRBV4-2; D: TRBD1; J: TRBJ2-5; size: .; DNA: TGTGCCAGCAGCCAAGCGGGACAGGACCAAGAGACCCAGTACTTC; CDR3: CASSQAGQDQETQYF
V: TRBV7-9; D: .; J: TRBJ2-5; size: once; DNA: TGTGCCAGCAGCTTAGAGATAGAGACCCAGTACTTC; CDR3: CASSLEIETQYF
V: TRBV11-2; D: TRBD1; J: TRBJ1-2; size: few; DNA: TGTGCCAGCGGACAGGGGCTAACGGGTGGCTACACCTTC; CDR3: CASGQGLTGGYTF
V: TRBV7-3; D: .; J: TRBJ1-1; size: few; DNA: TGTGCCAGCAGCTTGGGGCCGAGCACTGAAGCTTTCTTT; CDR3: CASSLGPSTEAFF
V: TRBV5-5; D: TRBD2; J: TRBJ2-1; size: .; DNA: TGTGCCAGCAGCTTACGGGGGGTCTTATACAATGAGCAGTTCTTC; CDR3: CASSLRGVLYNEQFF